These 10 T cell receptor beta chains were all obtained from the same sample, sequenced in a study of blood T cell repertoires in COVID-19. TCRdb's table, derived via immunoSEQ multiplex PCR, lists solely in-frame clones and lacks some. This table has around 380,000 clones, around 84% appearing once. Material: peripheral blood. Source of these receptors: a human donor with acute or convalescent COVID-19. The donor label of this sample is uncertain.

This clone was seen once. The genes are TRBV5-6 and TRBJ2-1, with D possibly matching TRBD2 (6 bases). The CDR3 is made up of 15 amino acids. Trimming cost V 0 bases and J 0 bases, with 7 bases left between them. Germline values: CDR1 SGHDT, CDR2 YYEEEE. The CDR3 DNA is TGTGCCAGCAGCTTGGTGGGGGGCTCCTACAATGAGCAGTTCTTC. Amino acid sequence: CASSLVGGSYNEQFF.

The chain has TRBV27 and TRBJ2-1; 9 bases are a match to TRBD2. With V trimmed by 3 bases and J by 7 bases, 4 bases remained unmatched. This CDR3 comprises 14 residues. The germline V gene encodes CDR1 MNHEY and CDR2 SMNVEV (reference sequence). The DNA for the CDR3 is TGTGCCAGCAGTTTGCGGGAGGGCCTAAATGAGCAGTTCTTC. This gives the protein CASSLREGLNEQFF.

This clone occurred a few times. The chain combines TRBV7-2 with TRBJ1-2; no definite D call. CDR3 length: 11 residues. Germline assignment: CDR1 SGHTA and CDR2 FQGNSA. Trimming shortened V by 5 bases and J by 8 bases, and 9 bases separated the two germline ends. The CDR3 bases are TGTGCCAGCAGCCGAGGCTGGGGCTACACCTTC. Translated: CASSRGWGYTF.

This clone was counted between two and nine times. In the same sample, other DNA sequences code for this CDR3. This sequence joins TRBV28 and TRBJ1-5; D is perhaps TRBD1 (6 bases). V was trimmed by 5 bases and J by 0 bases, leaving 17 bases between them. Germline lookup yields CDR1 MDHEN and CDR2 SYDVKM. The CDR3 sequence is 17 residues long. The CDR3 loop reads CASSGTTGPYSNQPQHF. The CDR3 region has the DNA TGTGCCAGCAGTGGAACAACAGGGCCTTATAGCAATCAGCCCCAGCATTTT.

J is TRBJ2-7 and V is TRBV27; 9 bases are a match to TRBD2. Trimming cost V 6 bases and J 2 bases; bases outside gene matches: 11. The CDR3 has 16 residues. The germline V gene encodes CDR1 MNHEY and CDR2 SMNVEV (reference sequence). In nucleotides, the CDR3 is TGTGCCAGCAGAGACCCGGCGGGGGGGCAAACCTACGAGCAGTACTTC. Amino acid sequence: CASRDPAGGQTYEQYF.

This clone appeared a few times. The V gene is TRBV7-2, the J gene TRBJ1-2; 8 positions match TRBD1. Looked up from germline, CDR1 is SGHTA and CDR2 is FQGNSA. This CDR3 is built from 13 residues. V was pared by 1 base and J by 6 bases, with 1 base of the junction left unmatched. The chain's CDR3 is CASSLVDRDGYTF. For the CDR3, the DNA is TGTGCCAGCAGCTTAGTGGACAGGGATGGCTACACCTTC.

The chain employs TRBV6-6 and TRBJ1-5; a weak D match, TRBD1 (6 bases). Trimming left V 6 bases short and J 3 bases short, with 9 bases between. The CDR3 is 13 amino acids. CDR1 is MNHNY, CDR2 SVGAGI, per germline (reference sequence). The CDR3 sequence is CASRTGFNQPQHF. CDR3 DNA: TGTGCCAGCAGAACAGGGTTCAATCAGCCCCAGCATTTT.

This clone was seen a few times. The chain is built from TRBV5-1 and TRBJ1-4; 8 positions agree with TRBD1. There are 14 residues in the CDR3. Germline V gene lookup returns CDR1 SGHRS and CDR2 YFSETQ. With V trimmed by 3 bases and J by 8 bases, 6 bases remained unmatched. CDR3 sequence reads: CASSSGGAEEKLFF. Here the CDR3 DNA reads TGCGCCAGCAGCTCAGGGGGCGCCGAGGAAAAACTGTTTTTT.

The CDR3 coding sequence is TGTGCCAGCAGTTACAGGGGGCCTCCCGGGGAGCTGTTTTTT. Amino acid sequence: CASSYRGPPGELFF. The chain joins TRBV6-5 to TRBJ2-2; 7 bases are shared with TRBD1. Germline lookup yields CDR1 MNHEY and CDR2 SVGAGI. This CDR3 is built from 14 residues. Trimming removed 2 bases from V and 6 bases from J; junction bases left unmatched: 3.

The J gene is TRBJ1-5, the V gene TRBV2; TRBD1 matches 7 bases. V trimming: 5 bases; J trimming: 4 bases; junction bases outside the gene matches: 8. CDR3 length: 15 amino acids. Germline lookup yields CDR1 SNHLY and CDR2 FYNNEI. The CDR3 sequence is CASSLNRDRNQPQHF. CDR3 coding DNA: TGTGCCAGCAGTTTAAACCGGGACAGAAATCAGCCCCAGCATTTT.